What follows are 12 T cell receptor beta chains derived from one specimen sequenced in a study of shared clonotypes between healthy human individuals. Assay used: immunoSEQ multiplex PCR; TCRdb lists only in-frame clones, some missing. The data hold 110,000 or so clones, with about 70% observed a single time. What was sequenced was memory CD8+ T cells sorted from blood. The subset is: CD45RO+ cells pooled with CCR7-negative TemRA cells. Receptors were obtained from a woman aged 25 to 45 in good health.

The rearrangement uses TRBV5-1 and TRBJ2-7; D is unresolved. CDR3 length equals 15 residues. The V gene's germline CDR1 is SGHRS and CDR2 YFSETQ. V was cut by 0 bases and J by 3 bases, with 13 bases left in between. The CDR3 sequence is CASSLEGYGYYEQYF. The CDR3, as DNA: TGCGCCAGCAGCTTGGAAGGCTACGGGTACTACGAGCAGTACTTC.

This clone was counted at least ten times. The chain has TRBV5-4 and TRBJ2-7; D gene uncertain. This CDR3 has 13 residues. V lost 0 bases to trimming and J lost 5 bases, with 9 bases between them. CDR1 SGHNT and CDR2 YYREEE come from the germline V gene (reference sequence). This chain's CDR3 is CASSLERFHEQYF. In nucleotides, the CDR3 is TGTGCCAGCAGCTTGGAAAGATTCCACGAGCAGTACTTC. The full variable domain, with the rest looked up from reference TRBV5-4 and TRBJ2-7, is ETGVTQSPTHLIKTRGQQVTLRCSSQSGHNTVSWYQQALGQGPQFIFQYYREEENGRGNFPPRFSGLQFPNYSSELNVNALELDDSALYLCASSLERFHEQYFGPGTRLTVT.

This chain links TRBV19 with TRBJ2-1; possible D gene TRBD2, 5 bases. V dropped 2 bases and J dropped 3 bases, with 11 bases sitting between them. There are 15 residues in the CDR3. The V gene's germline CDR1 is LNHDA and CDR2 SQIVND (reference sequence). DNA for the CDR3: TGTGCCAGTAGTATAAGAAGCGGCGACTACAATGAGCAGTTCTTC. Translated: CASSIRSGDYNEQFF.

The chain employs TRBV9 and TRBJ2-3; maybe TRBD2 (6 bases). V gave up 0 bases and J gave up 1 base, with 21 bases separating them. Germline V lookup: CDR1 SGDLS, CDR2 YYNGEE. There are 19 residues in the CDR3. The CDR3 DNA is TGTGCCAGCAGCGTAGAAGGGGAGAGGGAGGTCTGGGGCACAGATACGCAGTATTTT. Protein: CASSVEGEREVWGTDTQYF.

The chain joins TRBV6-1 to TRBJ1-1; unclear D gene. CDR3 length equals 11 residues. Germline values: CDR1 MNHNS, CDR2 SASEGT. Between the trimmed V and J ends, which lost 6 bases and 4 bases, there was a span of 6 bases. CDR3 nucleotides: TGTGCCAGCAGGGTTGGCACTGAAGCTTTCTTT. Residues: CASRVGTEAFF.

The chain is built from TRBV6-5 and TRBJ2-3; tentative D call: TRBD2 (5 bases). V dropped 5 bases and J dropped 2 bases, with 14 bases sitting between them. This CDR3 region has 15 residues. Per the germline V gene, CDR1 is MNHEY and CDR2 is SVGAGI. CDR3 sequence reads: CASSTKRYATDTQYF. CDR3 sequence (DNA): TGTGCCAGCAGTACGAAGCGGTATGCCACAGATACGCAGTATTTT.

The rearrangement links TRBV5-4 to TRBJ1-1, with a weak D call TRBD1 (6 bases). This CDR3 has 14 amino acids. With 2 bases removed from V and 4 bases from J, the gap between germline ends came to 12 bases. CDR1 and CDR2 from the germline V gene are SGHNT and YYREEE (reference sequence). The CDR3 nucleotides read TGTGCCAGCAGCTTACAGGGATGGGGCACTGAAGCTTTCTTT. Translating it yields CASSLQGWGTEAFF.

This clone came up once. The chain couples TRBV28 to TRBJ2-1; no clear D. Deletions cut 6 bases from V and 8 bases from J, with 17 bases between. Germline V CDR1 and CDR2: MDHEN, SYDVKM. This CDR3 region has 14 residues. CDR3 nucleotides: TGTGCCAGCAGCTTAAGTATCGGTAGCTATGAGCAGTTCTTC. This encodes CASSLSIGSYEQFF.

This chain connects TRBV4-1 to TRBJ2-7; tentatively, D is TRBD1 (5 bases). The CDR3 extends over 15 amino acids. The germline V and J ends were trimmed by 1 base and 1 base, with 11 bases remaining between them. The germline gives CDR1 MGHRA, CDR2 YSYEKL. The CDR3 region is CASSQGQGPSYEQYF. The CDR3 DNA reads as TGCGCCAGCAGCCAAGGGCAGGGCCCTTCCTACGAGCAGTACTTC.

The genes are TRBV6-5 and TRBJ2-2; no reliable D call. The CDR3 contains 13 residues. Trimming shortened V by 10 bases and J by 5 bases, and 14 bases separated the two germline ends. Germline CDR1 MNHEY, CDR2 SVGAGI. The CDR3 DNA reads TGTGCCACCTCGGTTCTTTTGACCGGGGAGCTGTTTTTT. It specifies CATSVLLTGELFF.

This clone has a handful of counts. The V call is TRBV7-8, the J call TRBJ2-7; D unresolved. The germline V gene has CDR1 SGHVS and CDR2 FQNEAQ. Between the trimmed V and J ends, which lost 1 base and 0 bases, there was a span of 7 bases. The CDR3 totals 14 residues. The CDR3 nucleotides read TGTGCCAGCAGCTTAGAGGTTAGCTCCTACGAGCAGTACTTC. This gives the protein CASSLEVSSYEQYF. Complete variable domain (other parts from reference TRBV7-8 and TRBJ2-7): GAGVSQSPRYKVAKRGQDVALRCDPISGHVSLFWYQQALGQGPEFLTYFQNEAQLDKSGLPSDRFFAERPEGSVSTLKIQRTQQEDSAVYLCASSLEVSSYEQYFGPGTRLTVT.

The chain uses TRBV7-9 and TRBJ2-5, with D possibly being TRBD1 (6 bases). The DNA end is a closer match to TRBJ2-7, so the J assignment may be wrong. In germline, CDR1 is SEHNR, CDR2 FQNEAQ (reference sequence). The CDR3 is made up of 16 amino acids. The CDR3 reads CASSETAGVRAYEQYF. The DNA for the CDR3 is TGTGCCAGCAGCGAAACCGCAGGGGTTAGGGCCTACGAGCAGTACTTC.